This TCR beta chain came from a study of OX40 agonist ivuxolimab in advanced cancers. Study in general: Intravenous ivuxolimab at 0.01 to 10 mg/kg was given to patients every 2 weeks. With a range of roughly 20 to 79, age averaged approximately 55 years, and 75% to 90% were male. Study-wide results and caveats: Undetermined was the antigen specificity of the expanded peripheral T cells.

Some clones are missing from TCRdb's copy, which holds only in-frame ones; the method was immunoSEQ multiplex PCR. The sample includes roughly 63,000 clones, more than 85% seen only once; the top ten take around 1.2%. The germline CDR1 and CDR2 sequences are DFQATT and SNEGSKA (reference sequence). V was clipped by 6 bases and J by 12 bases, with 17 bases between them. This CDR3 spans 11 amino acids. Note on this clone: The antigen is not known.

The chain combines TRBV20-1 with TRBJ1-2; perhaps TRBD1 as D (5 bases). The specimen comprised CD4+ or CD8+ T cells sorted from blood, sampled in a trial of the OX40 agonist ivuxolimab. This TCR was sampled from an adult with an advanced solid tumor such as melanoma, head and neck, liver or kidney cancer. The CDR3 region is CSAGGTDLHTF. In DNA form, the CDR3 reads TGCAGTGCAGGCGGGACTGATCTCCACACCTTC.